The TCR beta chain described here comes from a study of T cells in Graves' hyperthyroidism and ophthalmopathy. Overall study findings and caveats: Stable hyperthyroidism and ophthalmopathy were separated using 13 V-J signatures.

In germline, CDR1 is SGHTS, CDR2 YDEGEE. The CDR3 spans 14 residues. Trimming took 4 bases from V and 10 from J; bases not matched to a gene: 10. Duration under 3 months, a NOSPECS grade of at least 4, and a Clinical Activity Score of at least 3 characterized the ophthalmopathy patients. Uncontrolled infection, other autoimmune disease, pregnancy or lactation led to exclusion. Approximately 10 ml of fresh peripheral blood supplied the PBMCs. RNA transcripts gave rise to amplified TCR beta CDR3 regions. With the HTBI primer set, the TCR CDR3 went through a first round of RT-PCR. MiXCR, applied by TCRdb to the multiplex PCR reads, yields one record per CDR3 protein. The repertoire holds approximately 300,000 distinct CDR3 sequences, with about 17% as singletons. Concerning this clonotype itself: Its antigen is still unknown.

This TCR derives from an older woman with Graves' ophthalmopathy. The rearrangement links TRBV5-8 to TRBJ2-3; 9 positions agree with TRBD1. Sequenced material: blood. CDR3 sequence: CASSTVQGAVAQYF. In nucleotides, the CDR3 is TGTGCCAGCAGCACCGTACAGGGGGCGGTCGCGCAGTATTTT.